A single sample is the source of the 13 T cell receptor beta chains below, sequenced in a study of blood T cell repertoires in COVID-19. Libraries were prepared by immunoSEQ multiplex PCR; TCRdb keeps only in-frame clonotypes and omits some of them. The table lists about 140,000 clones, about 84% of them singletons, with roughly 1.7% in the top ten. Input material: PBMCs or T cells enriched from blood (not recorded which). Receptors originate from a woman aged 18-35 years who had been exposed to COVID-19.

The chain recombines TRBV19 with TRBJ1-5; TRBD1 matches at 10 bases. This CDR3 has 16 residues. The germline gives CDR1 LNHDA, CDR2 SQIVND (reference sequence). J was trimmed by 0 bases and V by 5 bases; bases with no gene match: 4. CDR3 region: CASSGWDRGSNQPQHF. CDR3 sequence (DNA): TGTGCCAGTAGTGGTTGGGACAGGGGTAGCAATCAGCCCCAGCATTTT.

This rearrangement joins TRBV27 to TRBJ1-2; D is possibly TRBD1 (5 bases). Trimming left V 5 bases short and J 8 bases short, with 12 bases between. Germline V gene lookup returns CDR1 MNHEY and CDR2 SMNVEV (reference sequence). The CDR3 runs to 12 residues. The CDR3 DNA is TGTGCCAGCAGTCCGGGGGGTCGGGGCTACACCTTC. As protein: CASSPGGRGYTF.

The chain carries TRBV6-5 and TRBJ1-1, with 7 bases matching TRBD1. CDR1 MNHEY and CDR2 SVGAGI come from the germline V gene. CDR3 length equals 16 residues. The trim removed 2 bases at V and 0 bases at J, leaving 6 bases unmatched. CDR3 sequence (DNA): TGTGCCAGCAGTTACCTCGCAGGGGGGATGAACACTGAAGCTTTCTTT. It translates to CASSYLAGGMNTEAFF.

The V gene is TRBV30, the J gene TRBJ1-4; possible D gene TRBD1, 6 bases. V lost 3 bases and J 7 bases, leaving 21 bases between the germline ends. This CDR3 comprises 16 residues. The germline gives CDR1 GTSNPN, CDR2 SVGIG (reference sequence). CDR3 region: CAWRVWSPRGGEKLFF. The CDR3 coding sequence is TGTGCCTGGAGGGTGTGGAGTCCCAGGGGCGGTGAAAAACTGTTTTTT.

This clone occurred a few times. Here the CDR3 reads CASSTGQPTGELFF. CDR3 bases: TGTGCCAGTAGTACAGGACAGCCCACCGGGGAGCTGTTTTTT. This chain connects TRBV19 to TRBJ2-2; weak D call: TRBD1 (6 bases). V was cut by 4 bases and J by 4 bases, with 10 bases left in between. This CDR3 has 14 residues. Looked up from germline, CDR1 is LNHDA and CDR2 is SQIVND (reference sequence). Complete variable domain (other parts from reference TRBV19 and TRBJ2-2): DGGITQSPKYLFRKEGQNVTLSCEQNLNHDAMYWYRQDPGQGLRLIYYSQIVNDFQKGDIAEGYSVSREKKESFPLTVTSAQKNPTAFYLCASSTGQPTGELFFGEGSRLTVL.

This chain joins TRBV6-1 and TRBJ1-6; 7 bases map to TRBD1. The length of the CDR3 is 16 residues. Germline V CDR1 and CDR2: MNHNS, SASEGT. Trimming removed 4 bases from V and 6 bases from J; junction bases left unmatched: 9. CDR3 loop: CASSAYRGMSNSPLHF. The CDR3 bases are TGTGCCAGCAGTGCTTACAGGGGTATGTCTAATTCACCCCTCCACTTT.

CDR3 coding DNA: TGTGCCAGCAGTCCTCCCGGGATTCACTACGAGCAGTACTTC. Encoded protein: CASSPPGIHYEQYF. V usage is TRBV6-6 and J usage is TRBJ2-7; tentative D call: TRBD2 (5 bases). Germline loops: CDR1 MNHNY, CDR2 SVGAGI (reference sequence). V was clipped by 5 bases and J by 3 bases, with 14 bases between them. This CDR3 has 14 amino acids.

Turning to this clone: One end of the junction varies from germline; a read error may be responsible. J is TRBJ1-1 and V is TRBV29-1, with D tentatively TRBD1 (6 bases). Looked up from germline, CDR1 is SQVTM and CDR2 is ANQGSEA. The CDR3 is made up of 13 amino acids. The CDR3 here is CSVEVQGNTEAFF. CDR3 bases: TGCAGCGTCGAAGTACAGGGGAACACTGAAGCTTTCTTT.

The rearrangement uses TRBV7-6 and TRBJ2-2; 10 bases agree with TRBD1. The V gene's germline CDR1 is SGHVS and CDR2 FNYEAQ. CDR3 length: 17 amino acids. The V and J ends lost 5 bases and 4 bases, in that order; junction bases with no gene match: 10. DNA for the CDR3: TGTGCCAGCAGCGCGACCGGGACAGGGGTTGGCACCGGGGAGCTGTTTTTT. This gives the protein CASSATGTGVGTGELFF.

The chain recombines TRBV2 with TRBJ2-1; TRBD1 might be the D (6 bases). The V end was cut by 10 bases, the J end by 3 bases, with 16 bases between. CDR3 length: 14 amino acids. The V gene's germline CDR1 is SNHLY and CDR2 FYNNEI. CDR3 nucleotide sequence: TGTGCCACCCTAAGGGGGATAAGCTACAATGAGCAGTTCTTC. Translated, it gives CATLRGISYNEQFF.

This chain connects TRBV15 to TRBJ1-2; 9 bases align to TRBD1. The length of the CDR3 is 15 residues. Germline assignment: CDR1 LNHNV and CDR2 YYDKDF (reference sequence). Trimming removed 4 bases from V and 5 bases from J; junction bases left unmatched: 8. The CDR3 region is CATSTTTGGKYGYTF. CDR3 DNA: TGTGCCACCAGCACTACGACAGGGGGGAAGTATGGCTACACCTTC. The full variable domain, rest sourced from reference TRBV15 and TRBJ1-2, is DAMVIQNPRYQVTQFGKPVTLSCSQTLNHNVMYWYQQKSSQAPKLLFHYYDKDFNNEADTPDNFQSRRPNTSFCFLDIRSPGLGDTAMYLCATSTTTGGKYGYTFGSGTRLTVV.

This sequence joins TRBV18 and TRBJ1-3; no definite D call. This CDR3 is 14 amino acids long. V dropped 2 bases and J dropped 4 bases, with 9 bases sitting between them. In germline, CDR1 is KGHSH, CDR2 LQKENI. The CDR3, as DNA: TGTGCCAGCTCACCAGCGGCCGAGGGAAACACCATATATTTT. It yields the protein CASSPAAEGNTIYF.

This chain links TRBV28 with TRBJ2-2; TRBD1 matches 7 bases. The CDR3 length is 14 residues. The J segment lost 3 bases and the V segment lost 2 bases, leaving 0 bases of the junction unmatched. Per the germline V gene, CDR1 is MDHEN and CDR2 is SYDVKM. The CDR3 reads CASSLTGDTGELFF. CDR3 coding DNA: TGTGCCAGCAGTTTAACAGGGGACACCGGGGAGCTGTTTTTT.